The T cell receptor beta chain under discussion was sequenced for a study of blood T cells in healthy people across ages. The authors ran a second PCR of roughly 6 to 11 cycles using a sample-barcoded 5' primer and a J-beta primer mix. TCRdb re-analysed the 5' RACE reads in MiXCR, keeping a single row per CDR3 protein. The sample consists of more than 900,000 distinct CDR3 sequences, 25% to 35% of them appearing once. Ten or more counts support this clonotype. The sample also formed part of further work on T cells of mothers and their children.

Sequencing used blood. The TCR sequence derives from a woman in her thirties or forties in good health.

The CDR3 sequence is CASSPVSLGVETQYF. The CDR3 DNA sequence: TGTGCCAGCAGCCCCGTTTCGTTAGGGGTAGAGACCCAGTACTTC. The chain carries TRBV7-9 and TRBJ2-5; D perhaps matches TRBD1 (5 bases). V was shortened by 5 bases and J by 4 bases, with 17 bases between the two germline ends. Germline CDR1 and CDR2: SEHNR and FQNEAQ (reference sequence). The CDR3 length is 15 residues.